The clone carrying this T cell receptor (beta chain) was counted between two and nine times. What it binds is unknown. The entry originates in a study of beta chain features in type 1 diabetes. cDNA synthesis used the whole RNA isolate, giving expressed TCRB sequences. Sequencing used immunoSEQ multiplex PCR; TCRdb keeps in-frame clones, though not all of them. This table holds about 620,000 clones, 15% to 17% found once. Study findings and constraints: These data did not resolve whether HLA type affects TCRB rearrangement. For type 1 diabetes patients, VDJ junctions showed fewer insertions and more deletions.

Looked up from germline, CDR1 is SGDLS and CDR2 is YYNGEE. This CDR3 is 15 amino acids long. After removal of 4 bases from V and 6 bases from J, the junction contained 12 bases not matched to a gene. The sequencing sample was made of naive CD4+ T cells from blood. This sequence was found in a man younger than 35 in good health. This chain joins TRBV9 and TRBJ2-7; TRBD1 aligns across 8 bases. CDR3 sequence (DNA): TGTGCCAGCAGCTCCTCGGGACAGGATATCTCCGAGCAGTACTTC. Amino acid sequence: CASSSSGQDISEQYF.